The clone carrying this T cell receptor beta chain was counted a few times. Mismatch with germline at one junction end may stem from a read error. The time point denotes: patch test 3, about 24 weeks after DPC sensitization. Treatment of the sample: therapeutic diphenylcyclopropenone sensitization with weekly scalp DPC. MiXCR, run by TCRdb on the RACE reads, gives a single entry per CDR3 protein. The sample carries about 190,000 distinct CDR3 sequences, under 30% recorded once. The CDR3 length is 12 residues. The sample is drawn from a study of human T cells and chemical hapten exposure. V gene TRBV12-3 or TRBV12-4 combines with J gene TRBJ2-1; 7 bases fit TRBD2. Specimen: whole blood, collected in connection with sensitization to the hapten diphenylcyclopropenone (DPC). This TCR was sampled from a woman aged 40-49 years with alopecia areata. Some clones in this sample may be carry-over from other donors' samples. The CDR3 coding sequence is TGTGCCAGCAGTCTAGCGGAGAATGAGCAGTTCTTC. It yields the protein CASSLAENEQFF.